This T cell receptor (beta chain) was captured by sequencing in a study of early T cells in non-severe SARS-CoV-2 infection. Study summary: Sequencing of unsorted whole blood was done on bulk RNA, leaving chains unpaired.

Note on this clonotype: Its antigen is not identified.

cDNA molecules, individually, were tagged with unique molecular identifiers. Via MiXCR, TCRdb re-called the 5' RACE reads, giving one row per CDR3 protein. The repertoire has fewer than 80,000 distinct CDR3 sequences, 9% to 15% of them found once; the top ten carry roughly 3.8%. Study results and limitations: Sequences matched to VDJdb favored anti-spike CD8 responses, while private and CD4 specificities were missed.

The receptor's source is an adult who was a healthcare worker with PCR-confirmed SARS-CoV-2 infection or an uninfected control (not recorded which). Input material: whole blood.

CDR3 protein: CSVRRPMNTEAFF. DNA for the CDR3: TGCAGCGTCCGAAGGCCTATGAACACTGAAGCTTTCTTT. This chain links TRBV29-1 with TRBJ1-1; D is unclear. Germline loops: CDR1 SQVTM, CDR2 ANQGSEA. The CDR3 consists of 13 residues. The V end was cut by 6 bases, the J end by 0 bases, with 11 bases between.